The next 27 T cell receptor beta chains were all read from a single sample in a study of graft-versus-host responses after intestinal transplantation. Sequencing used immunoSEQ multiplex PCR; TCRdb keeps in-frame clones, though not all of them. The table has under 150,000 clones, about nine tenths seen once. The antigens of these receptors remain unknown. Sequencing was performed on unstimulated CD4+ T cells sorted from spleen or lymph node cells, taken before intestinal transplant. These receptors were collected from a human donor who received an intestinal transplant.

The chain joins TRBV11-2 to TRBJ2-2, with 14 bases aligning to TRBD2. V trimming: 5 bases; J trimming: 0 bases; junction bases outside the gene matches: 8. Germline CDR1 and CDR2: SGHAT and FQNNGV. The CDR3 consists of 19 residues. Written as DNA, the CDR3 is TGTGCCAGCAGCCCATTCGGACTAGCGGGGGGCACGAACACCGGGGAGCTGTTTTTT. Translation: CASSPFGLAGGTNTGELFF.

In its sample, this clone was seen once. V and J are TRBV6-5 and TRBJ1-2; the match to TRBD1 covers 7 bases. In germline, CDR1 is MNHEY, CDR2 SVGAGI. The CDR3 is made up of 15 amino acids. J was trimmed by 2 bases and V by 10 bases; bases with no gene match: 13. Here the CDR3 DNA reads TGTGCCACCAACCTACAGGGGAGTGGGAACTATGGCTACACCTTC. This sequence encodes CATNLQGSGNYGYTF.

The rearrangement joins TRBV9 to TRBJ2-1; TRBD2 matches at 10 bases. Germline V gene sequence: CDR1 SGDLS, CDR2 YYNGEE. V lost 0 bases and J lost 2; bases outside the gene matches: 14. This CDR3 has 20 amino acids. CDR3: CASSVGELAGLIATYNEQFF. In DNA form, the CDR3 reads TGTGCCAGCAGCGTAGGGGAACTAGCGGGGTTGATCGCGACCTACAATGAGCAGTTCTTC.

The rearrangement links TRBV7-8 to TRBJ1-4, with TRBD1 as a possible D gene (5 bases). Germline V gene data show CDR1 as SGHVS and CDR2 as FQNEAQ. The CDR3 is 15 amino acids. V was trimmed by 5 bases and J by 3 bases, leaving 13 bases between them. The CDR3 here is CASSPRGGSNEKLFF. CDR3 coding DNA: TGTGCCAGCAGCCCCCGGGGGGGTTCTAATGAAAAACTGTTTTTT.

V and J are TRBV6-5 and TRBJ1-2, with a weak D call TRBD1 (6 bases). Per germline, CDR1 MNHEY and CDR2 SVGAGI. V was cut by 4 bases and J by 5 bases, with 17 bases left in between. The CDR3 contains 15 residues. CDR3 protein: CASSSTGKAIYGYTF. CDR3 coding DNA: TGTGCCAGCAGTTCTACAGGGAAAGCTATATATGGCTACACCTTC.

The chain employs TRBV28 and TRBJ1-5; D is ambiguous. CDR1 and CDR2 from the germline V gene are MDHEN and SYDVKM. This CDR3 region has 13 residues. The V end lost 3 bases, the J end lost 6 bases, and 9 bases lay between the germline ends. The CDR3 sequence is CASSLANPQPQHF. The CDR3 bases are TGTGCCAGCAGTTTGGCAAACCCTCAGCCCCAGCATTTT.

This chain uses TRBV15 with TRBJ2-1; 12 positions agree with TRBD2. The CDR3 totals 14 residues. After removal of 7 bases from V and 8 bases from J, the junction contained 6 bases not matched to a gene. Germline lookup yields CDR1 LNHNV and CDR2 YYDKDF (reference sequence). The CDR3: CATKATSGSDEQFF. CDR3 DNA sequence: TGTGCCACCAAAGCGACTAGCGGGAGCGATGAGCAGTTCTTC.

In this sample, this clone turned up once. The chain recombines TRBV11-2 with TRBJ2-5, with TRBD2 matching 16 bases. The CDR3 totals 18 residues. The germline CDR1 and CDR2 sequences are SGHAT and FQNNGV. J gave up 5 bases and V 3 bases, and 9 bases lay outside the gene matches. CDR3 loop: CASSLGTSGRGYGETQYF. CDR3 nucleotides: TGTGCCAGCAGCTTGGGGACTAGCGGGAGGGGGTACGGGGAGACCCAGTACTTC.

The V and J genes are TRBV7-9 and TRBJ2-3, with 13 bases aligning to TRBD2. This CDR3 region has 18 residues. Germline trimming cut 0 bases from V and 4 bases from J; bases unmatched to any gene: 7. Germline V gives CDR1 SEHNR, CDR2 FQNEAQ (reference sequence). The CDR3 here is CASSLAWTSGRGADTQYF. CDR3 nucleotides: TGTGCCAGCAGCTTAGCGTGGACTAGCGGGAGAGGGGCAGATACGCAGTATTTT. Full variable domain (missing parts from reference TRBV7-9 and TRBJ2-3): DTGVSQNPRHKITKRGQNVTFRCDPISEHNRLYWYRQTLGQGPEFLTYFQNEAQLEKSRLLSDRFSAERPKGSFSTLEIQRTEQGDSAMYLCASSLAWTSGRGADTQYFGPGTRLTVL.

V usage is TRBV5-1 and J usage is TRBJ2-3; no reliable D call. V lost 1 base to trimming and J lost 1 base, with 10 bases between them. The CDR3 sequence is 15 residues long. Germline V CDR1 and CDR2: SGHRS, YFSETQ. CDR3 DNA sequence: TGCGCCAGCAGCTTGTCAACTTCCCGCACAGATACGCAGTATTTT. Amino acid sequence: CASSLSTSRTDTQYF.

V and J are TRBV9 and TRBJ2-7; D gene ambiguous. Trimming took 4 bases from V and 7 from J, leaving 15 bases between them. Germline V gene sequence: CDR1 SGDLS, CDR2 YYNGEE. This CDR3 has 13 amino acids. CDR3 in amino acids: CASSFRPSGEQYF. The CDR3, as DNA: TGTGCCAGCAGCTTTCGACCCTCCGGGGAGCAGTACTTC.

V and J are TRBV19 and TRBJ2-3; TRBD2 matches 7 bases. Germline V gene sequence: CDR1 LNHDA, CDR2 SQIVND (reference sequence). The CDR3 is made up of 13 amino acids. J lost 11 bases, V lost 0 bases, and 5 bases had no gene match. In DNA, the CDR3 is TGTGCCAGTAGTATAGATGGGGGACTAAGGCAGTATTTT. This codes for CASSIDGGLRQYF.

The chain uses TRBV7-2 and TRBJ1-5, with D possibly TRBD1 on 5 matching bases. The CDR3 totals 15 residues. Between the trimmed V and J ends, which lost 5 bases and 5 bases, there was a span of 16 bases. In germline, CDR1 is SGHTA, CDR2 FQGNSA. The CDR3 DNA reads TGTGCCAGCAGCCTTAGATGGGGAGGGGATCAGCCCCAGCATTTT. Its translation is CASSLRWGGDQPQHF.

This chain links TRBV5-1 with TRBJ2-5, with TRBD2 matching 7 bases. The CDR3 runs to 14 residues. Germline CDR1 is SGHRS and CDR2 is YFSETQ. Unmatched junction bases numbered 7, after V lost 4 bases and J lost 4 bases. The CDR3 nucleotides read TGCGCCAGCAGCCGGACTAGACTGGGAGAGACCCAGTACTTC. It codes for CASSRTRLGETQYF.

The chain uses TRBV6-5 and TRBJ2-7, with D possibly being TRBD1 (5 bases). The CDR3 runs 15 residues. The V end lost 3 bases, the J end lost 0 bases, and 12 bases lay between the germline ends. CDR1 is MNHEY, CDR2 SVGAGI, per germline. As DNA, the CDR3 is TGTGCCAGCAGTTATGACAGACGATACTCCTACGAGCAGTACTTC. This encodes CASSYDRRYSYEQYF.

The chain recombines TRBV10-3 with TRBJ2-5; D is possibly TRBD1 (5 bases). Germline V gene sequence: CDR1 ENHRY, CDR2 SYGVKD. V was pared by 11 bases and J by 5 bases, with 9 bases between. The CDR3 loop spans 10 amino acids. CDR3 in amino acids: CAAGFETQYF. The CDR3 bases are TGTGCCGCAGGGTTTGAGACCCAGTACTTC.

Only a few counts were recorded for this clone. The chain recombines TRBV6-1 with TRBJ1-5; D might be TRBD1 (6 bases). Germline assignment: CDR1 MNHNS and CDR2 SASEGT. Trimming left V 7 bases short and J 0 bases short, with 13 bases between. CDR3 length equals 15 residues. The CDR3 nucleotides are TGTGCCAGCAACCTGGGACACTATAGCAATCAGCCCCAGCATTTT. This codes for CASNLGHYSNQPQHF.

The CDR3: CASSYSTRGLDTQYF. The CDR3 DNA is TGTGCCAGCAGTTACTCGACCAGGGGGCTAGATACGCAGTATTTT. The chain links TRBV6-5 to TRBJ2-3; TRBD1 matches 8 bases. Per the germline V gene, CDR1 is MNHEY and CDR2 is SVGAGI. This CDR3 is 15 amino acids long. The ends lost 0 bases at V and 5 bases at J; junction bases unmatched: 4.

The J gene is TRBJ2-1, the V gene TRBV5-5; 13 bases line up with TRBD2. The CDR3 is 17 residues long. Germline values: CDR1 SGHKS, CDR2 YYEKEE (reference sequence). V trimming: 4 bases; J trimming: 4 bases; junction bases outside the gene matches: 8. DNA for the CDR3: TGTGCCAGCAGCCTTAGACTAGCGGGAGGTCTGTACAATGAGCAGTTCTTC. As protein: CASSLRLAGGLYNEQFF.

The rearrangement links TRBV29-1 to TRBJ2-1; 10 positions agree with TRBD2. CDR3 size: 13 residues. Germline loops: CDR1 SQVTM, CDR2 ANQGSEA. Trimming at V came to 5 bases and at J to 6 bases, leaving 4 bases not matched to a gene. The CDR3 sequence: CSVWTSGFNEQFF. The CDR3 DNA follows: TGCAGCGTTTGGACTAGCGGTTTCAATGAGCAGTTCTTC.

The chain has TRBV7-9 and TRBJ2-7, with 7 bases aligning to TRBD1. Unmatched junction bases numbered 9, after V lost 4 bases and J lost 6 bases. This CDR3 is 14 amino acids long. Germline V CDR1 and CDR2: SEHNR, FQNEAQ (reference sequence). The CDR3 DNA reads TGTGCCAGCAGCTCCCGACAGGGATGGGGCGAGCAGTACTTC. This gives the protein CASSSRQGWGEQYF.

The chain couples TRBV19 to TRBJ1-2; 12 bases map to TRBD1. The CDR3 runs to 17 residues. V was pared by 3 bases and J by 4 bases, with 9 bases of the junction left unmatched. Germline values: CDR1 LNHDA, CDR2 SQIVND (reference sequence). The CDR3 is CASSITHRDRGLYGYTF. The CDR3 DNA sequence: TGTGCCAGTAGTATCACCCACCGGGACAGGGGGCTCTATGGCTACACCTTC.

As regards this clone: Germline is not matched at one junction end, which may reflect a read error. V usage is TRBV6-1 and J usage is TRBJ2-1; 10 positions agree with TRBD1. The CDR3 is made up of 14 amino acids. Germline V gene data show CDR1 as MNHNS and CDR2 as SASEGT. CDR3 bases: TGTGCCAGCAGGCGACAGGGGGCGCGGAATGGGCAGTTCTTC. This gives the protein CASRRQGARNGQFF.

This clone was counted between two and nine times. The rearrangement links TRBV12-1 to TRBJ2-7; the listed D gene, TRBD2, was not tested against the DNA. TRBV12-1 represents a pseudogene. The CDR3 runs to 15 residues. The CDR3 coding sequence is TGTGCCAGCAGCTTTCGGTGGGAGTTACCCTACGAGCAGTACTTC. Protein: CASSFRWELPYEQYF.

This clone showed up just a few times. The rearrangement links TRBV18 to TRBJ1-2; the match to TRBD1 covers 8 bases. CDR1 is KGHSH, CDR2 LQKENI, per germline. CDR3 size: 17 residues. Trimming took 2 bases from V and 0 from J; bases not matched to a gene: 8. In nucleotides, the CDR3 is TGTGCCAGCTCACCAGTGACGGGACAGGACACTAACTATGGCTACACCTTC. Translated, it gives CASSPVTGQDTNYGYTF.

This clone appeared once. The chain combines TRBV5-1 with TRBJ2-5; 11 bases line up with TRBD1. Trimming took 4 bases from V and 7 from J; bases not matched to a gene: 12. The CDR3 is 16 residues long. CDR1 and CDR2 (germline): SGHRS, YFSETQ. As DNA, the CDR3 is TGCGCCAGCAGCCCACCCCCGGACAGGGGGCACGGGACCCAGTACTTC. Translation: CASSPPPDRGHGTQYF.

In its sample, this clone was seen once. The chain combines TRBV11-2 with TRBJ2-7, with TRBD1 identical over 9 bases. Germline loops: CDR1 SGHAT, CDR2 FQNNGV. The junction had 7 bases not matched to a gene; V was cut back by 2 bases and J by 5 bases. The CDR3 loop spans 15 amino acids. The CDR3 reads CASSLPRTGVHEQYF. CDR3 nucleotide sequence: TGTGCCAGCAGCTTACCGAGGACAGGGGTTCACGAGCAGTACTTC.